This T cell receptor (beta chain) was recovered during a study of CD8 T cells in ankylosing spondylitis. Notes on the study in general: In ankylosing spondylitis blood, a motif of roughly 8 highly homologous TCR beta variants appeared characteristic.

Regarding this clonotype: The antigen remains unidentified. Sequence at one end of the junction differs from germline and may be a read error.

The CDR3 runs 15 residues. CDR1 is SGHDN, CDR2 FVKESK, per germline. One entry per CDR3 protein results from TCRdb running MiXCR on the 5' RACE reads. In the table there are over 700,000 distinct CDR3 sequences, under 20% of which are singletons. The source of this sequence is a male donor with ankylosing spondylitis. V is TRBV14 and J is TRBJ2-5, with D tentatively TRBD1 (5 bases). The sequencing input was blood, either unsorted or a sorted T cell fraction (not recorded which). The CDR3 sequence: CASSQPGKAFETQYF. The DNA for the CDR3 is TGTGCCAGCAGCCAACCAGGGAAGGCTTTTGAGACACAGTACTTC. Full variable domain (rest looked up from reference TRBV14 and TRBJ2-5): EAGVTQFPSHSVIEKGQTVTLRCDPISGHDNLYWYRRVMGKEIKFLLHFVKESKQDESGMPNNRFLAERTGGTYSTLKVQPAELEDSGVYFCASSQPGKAFETQYFGPGTRLLVL.